This T cell receptor beta chain was found in a study of blood T cell repertoires in COVID-19. About the research overall: The United States, Italy and Spain were the sources of the acute and convalescent COVID-19 samples. The analysed material was cDNA or gDNA that came from T cells, B-cell-depleted T cells, or PBMCs.

Per the study methods: Amplifying reference gene primers gave estimates of nucleated cell counts. TCRdb's table, derived via immunoSEQ multiplex PCR, lists solely in-frame clones and lacks some. That table gives V, J and clone size, and the DNA gave D and trimming. The sample records 40,000 to 60,000 clones, 85% being singletons. The sequencing input was peripheral blood. This receptor was taken from a woman aged 55 to 70 with acute or convalescent COVID-19.

The CDR3 reads CASSSFLASGSDTQYF. DNA for the CDR3: TGCGCCAGCAGCTCCTTTCTGGCTAGCGGGAGTGATACGCAGTATTTT. The chain uses TRBV5-1 and TRBJ2-3; 10 positions match TRBD2. The trim removed 3 bases at V and 6 bases at J, leaving 10 bases unmatched. Germline CDR1 and CDR2: SGHRS and YFSETQ. This CDR3 spans 16 amino acids.